Shown below are 19 T cell receptor beta chains from a single sample sequenced in a study of blood T cells in healthy people across ages. Using a J-beta primer mix together with a sample-barcoded 5' primer, a second PCR was run for about 6 to 12 cycles. A single record per CDR3 protein comes from TCRdb applying MiXCR to the 5' RACE reads. The sample yields 630,000 or so distinct CDR3 sequences, approximately 30% seen once. Sequencing was done on a sample of blood. These TCRs come from a woman of 80 years or more in good health.

The chain uses TRBV18 and TRBJ2-3; D unclear. Trimming shortened V by 1 base and J by 1 base, and 9 bases separated the two germline ends. In germline, CDR1 is KGHSH, CDR2 LQKENI. This CDR3 comprises 15 residues. Here the CDR3 DNA reads TGTGCCAGCTCACCACAAAGGCAGGGCACAGATACGCAGTATTTT. Translating it yields CASSPQRQGTDTQYF.

With regard to this clonotype: One end of the junction does not line up with germline, which may come from a read error. The chain joins TRBV7-6 to TRBJ1-5; the match to TRBD1 covers 8 bases. Germline-derived CDR1 and CDR2 are SGHVS and FNYEAQ. The CDR3 sequence is 14 residues long. The CDR3 loop is CTSSPTGEGQPQHF. CDR3 nucleotide sequence: TGCACCAGCAGCCCGACAGGGGAAGGTCAGCCCCAGCATTTT.

This clonotype was recorded many times. This chain uses TRBV6-4 with TRBJ2-3; 10 bases match TRBD2. Germline trimming cut 2 bases from V and 1 base from J; bases unmatched to any gene: 6. This CDR3 has 17 residues. Germline assignment: CDR1 MRHNA and CDR2 SNTAGT. CDR3 sequence reads: CASSDGVTSGGTDTQYF. The CDR3 nucleotides read TGTGCCAGCAGTGACGGGGTAACTAGCGGGGGCACAGATACGCAGTATTTT.

This clonotype was detected ten times or more. The rearrangement joins TRBV20-1 to TRBJ2-3; possible D gene TRBD2, 6 bases. CDR3 length: 13 residues. V lost 2 bases and J 4 bases, leaving 10 bases between the germline ends. In germline, CDR1 is DFQATT, CDR2 SNEGSKA (reference sequence). The CDR3 nucleotides are TGCAGTGCTAGAATACTAGCTGCAGATACGCAGTATTTT. It encodes CSARILAADTQYF.

This clonotype occurred many times. The chain recombines TRBV7-2 with TRBJ1-6; no firm D call. CDR1 is SGHTA, CDR2 FQGNSA, per germline. The V end was cut by 5 bases, the J end by 4 bases, with 15 bases between. This CDR3 spans 16 amino acids. The CDR3 DNA is TGTGCCAGCAGCCCCAAGGCAGGCCAATATAATTCACCCCTCCACTTT. Amino acid sequence: CASSPKAGQYNSPLHF.

The V call is TRBV30, the J call TRBJ1-2; perhaps TRBD1 as D (5 bases). The CDR3 extends over 14 amino acids. V was clipped by 2 bases and J by 5 bases, with 15 bases between them. Germline V gene sequence: CDR1 GTSNPN, CDR2 SVGIG (reference sequence). The chain's CDR3 is CAWSPGTREYGYTF. The CDR3 DNA reads TGTGCCTGGAGTCCCGGGACTCGAGAATATGGCTACACCTTC.

The chain couples TRBV27 to TRBJ2-1; D assignment may be TRBD1 or TRBD2 (5 bases each). The CDR3 totals 16 residues. Per the germline V gene, CDR1 is MNHEY and CDR2 is SMNVEV (reference sequence). V lost 3 bases to trimming and J lost 1 base, with 13 bases between them. CDR3 in amino acids: CASSFSGTSSYNEQFF. CDR3 nucleotide sequence: TGTGCCAGCAGTTTCTCCGGGACGTCATCCTACAATGAGCAGTTCTTC.

The chain is built from TRBV5-1 and TRBJ2-1; D perhaps matches TRBD2 (5 bases). Trimming stripped 3 bases from V and 5 bases from J, with 18 bases between. The CDR3 loop spans 16 amino acids. Germline lookup yields CDR1 SGHRS and CDR2 YFSETQ. The CDR3 DNA reads as TGCGCCAGCAGCTCCCGAAGCGGAGCAAAAGACAATGAGCAGTTCTTC. Protein product: CASSSRSGAKDNEQFF. Looking up the rest from reference TRBV5-1 and TRBJ2-1 gives the full variable domain: KAGVTQTPRYLIKTRGQQVTLSCSPISGHRSVSWYQQTPGQGLQFLFEYFSETQRNKGNFPGRFSGRQFSNSRSEMNVSTLELGDSALYLCASSSRSGAKDNEQFFGPGTRLTVL.

The chain has TRBV5-1 and TRBJ2-3, with TRBD2 identical over 12 bases. Unmatched junction bases numbered 3, after V lost 4 bases and J lost 6 bases. The length of the CDR3 is 14 residues. CDR1 is SGHRS and CDR2 is YFSETQ in the germline V gene. The CDR3 coding sequence is TGCGCCAGCAGCCAGACTAGCGGGGGTGATACGCAGTATTTT. Translated: CASSQTSGGDTQYF.

This chain connects TRBV20-1 to TRBJ2-1; D not resolved. Trimming took off 2 bases at V and 0 bases at J, with 11 bases between the two ends. Germline-derived CDR1 and CDR2 are DFQATT and SNEGSKA (reference sequence). There are 15 residues in the CDR3. The DNA for the CDR3 is TGCAGTGCTAGACGTCGAGTCCTCTCCTACAATGAGCAGTTCTTC. Its translation is CSARRRVLSYNEQFF.

Ten or more counts support this clonotype. V gene TRBV30 combines with J gene TRBJ1-2; D is undetermined. CDR1 and CDR2 from the germline V gene are GTSNPN and SVGIG (reference sequence). V lost 7 bases and J lost 5, with 11 bases in between. The CDR3 is 11 residues long. CDR3 in amino acids: CASALGYGYTF. The CDR3, as DNA: TGTGCCTCGGCATTGGGGTATGGCTACACCTTC.

Ten or more counts support this clonotype. The rearrangement uses TRBV7-9 and TRBJ1-2, with 8 nucleotides matching TRBD1. This CDR3 has 14 amino acids. V was pared by 3 bases and J by 8 bases, with 8 bases of the junction left unmatched. Germline CDR1 and CDR2: SEHNR and FQNEAQ (reference sequence). The CDR3 loop reads CASSFTDRAKGYTF. For the CDR3, the DNA is TGTGCCAGCAGCTTTACGGACAGGGCAAAAGGCTACACCTTC.

This clonotype was counted at least ten times. The V gene is TRBV20-1, the J gene TRBJ2-1; 12 nucleotides agree with TRBD2. The CDR3 loop spans 14 amino acids. The trim removed 6 bases at V and 6 bases at J, leaving 6 bases unmatched. The V gene's germline CDR1 is DFQATT and CDR2 SNEGSKA (reference sequence). The CDR3 DNA reads as TGCAGTGCGCCAGCTAGCGGGGGGGCCAATGAGCAGTTCTTC. This encodes CSAPASGGANEQFF.

In its sample, this clonotype was seen many times. The chain carries TRBV5-1 and TRBJ1-2; D gene unclear. Germline CDR1 and CDR2: SGHRS and YFSETQ. V lost 0 bases and J 2 bases, leaving 5 bases between the germline ends. CDR3 length: 13 residues. The CDR3 DNA reads TGCGCCAGCAGCTTGGTACAGAACTATGGCTACACCTTC. It yields the protein CASSLVQNYGYTF.

This clonotype occurred a few times. The rearrangement joins TRBV19 to TRBJ1-5; D gene unclear. The CDR3 has 14 amino acids. Germline CDR1 and CDR2: LNHDA and SQIVND (reference sequence). V shed 3 bases and J shed 1 base, with 7 bases lying between them. CDR3 loop: CASSIVNSNQPQHF. The CDR3 DNA reads TGTGCCAGTAGTATCGTCAACAGCAATCAGCCCCAGCATTTT.

The V call is TRBV2, the J call TRBJ1-5; 7 positions match TRBD1. CDR1 is SNHLY, CDR2 FYNNEI, per germline. The CDR3 length is 17 residues. V dropped 4 bases and J dropped 2; count of bases not matched to a gene: 11. CDR3 amino acids: CASSGTGNGVGNQPQHF. The DNA of the CDR3 is TGTGCCAGCAGTGGGACAGGAAATGGAGTTGGCAATCAGCCCCAGCATTTT.

The V gene is TRBV28, the J gene TRBJ1-5; D is unclear. Trimming took 7 bases from V and 2 from J, leaving 15 bases between them. Per germline, CDR1 MDHEN and CDR2 SYDVKM. The CDR3 length is 15 residues. In nucleotides, the CDR3 is TGTGCCAGCACCCTCAGCCTAGGTGGCAATCAGCCCCAGCATTTT. Its protein product is CASTLSLGGNQPQHF.

The chain recombines TRBV28 with TRBJ1-4; TRBD1 might be the D (5 bases). V lost 4 bases to trimming and J lost 6 bases, with 15 bases between them. CDR3 length: 15 amino acids. Germline V gene data show CDR1 as MDHEN and CDR2 as SYDVKM. The CDR3 reads CASSSSRDGDEKLFF. The CDR3 bases are TGTGCCAGCAGTTCTAGCCGGGACGGTGATGAAAAACTGTTTTTT. Together with reference TRBV28 and TRBJ1-4, the CDR3 gives the full variable domain: DVKVTQSSRYLVKRTGEKVFLECVQDMDHENMFWYRQDPGLGLRLIYFSYDVKMKEKGDIPEGYSVSREKKERFSLILESASTNQTSMYLCASSSSRDGDEKLFFGSGTQLSVL.

This clonotype has ten or more counts. The CDR3 DNA follows: TGCGCCAGCAGCTTACAAATCGACGGGGAGCTGTTTTTT. This gives the protein CASSLQIDGELFF. This rearrangement joins TRBV5-1 to TRBJ2-2; D remains ambiguous. CDR1 and CDR2 (germline): SGHRS, YFSETQ. Trimming took 2 bases from V and 7 from J, leaving 9 bases between them. The CDR3 length is 13 residues.